What follows are 26 T cell receptor beta chains derived from one specimen sequenced in a study of T cells in Graves' hyperthyroidism and ophthalmopathy. RNA transcripts served as the template for amplifying TCR beta CDR3 regions. A first-round RT-PCR of the TCR CDR3 used the HTBI primer set. One entry per CDR3 protein, called by TCRdb with MiXCR from the multiplex PCR reads. The data show a few hundred thousand distinct CDR3 sequences, about a sixth seen once. Sequencing was carried out using blood. All receptors derive from a woman between 18 and 30 years old with Graves' hyperthyroidism.

This clonotype has only a few counts. The V gene is TRBV10-2, the J gene TRBJ2-1, with D possibly matching TRBD1 (5 bases). Trimming stripped 0 bases from V and 8 bases from J, with 8 bases between. This CDR3 contains 13 residues. Germline CDR1 reads WSHSY; CDR2 reads SAAADI. The DNA of the CDR3 is TGCGCCAGCAGTGAGTCGAGCAGGGATGAGCAGTTCTTC. This gives the protein CASSESSRDEQFF.

This clonotype was found many times. The chain has TRBV12-3 or TRBV12-4 and TRBJ1-4; D is perhaps TRBD1 (5 bases). V was clipped by 6 bases and J by 11 bases, with 16 bases between them. The CDR3 contains 13 residues. The CDR3 bases are TGTGCCAGCAGCCGCGGGACGGCGGAGAAACTGTTTTTT. The encoded protein is CASSRGTAEKLFF.

In its sample, this clonotype was seen many times. This rearrangement joins TRBV5-5 to TRBJ1-1; possible D gene TRBD1, 5 bases. Trimming removed 4 bases from V and 5 bases from J, with 12 bases in between. The V gene's germline CDR1 is SGHKS and CDR2 YYEKEE (reference sequence). The CDR3 sequence is 13 residues long. The CDR3 is CASSAAGMTEAFF. The CDR3 bases are TGTGCCAGCAGCGCGGCAGGGATGACTGAAGCTTTCTTT.

Many counts were recorded for this clonotype. The J gene is TRBJ2-5, the V gene TRBV11-1; D unclear. There are 15 residues in the CDR3. Germline V gene lookup returns CDR1 SGHAT and CDR2 FQDESV (reference sequence). V lost 2 bases, J lost 5 bases, and 15 bases lay in between. The CDR3 nucleotides are TGTGCCAGCAGCTTAAATGATGGGGTAAAGGAGACCCAGTACTTC. It yields the protein CASSLNDGVKETQYF.

This clonotype was recorded at least ten times. The rearrangement uses TRBV3-1 and TRBJ1-2; no clear D gene. CDR3 length: 14 amino acids. In germline, CDR1 is LGHDT, CDR2 YNNKEL (reference sequence). Trimming stripped 0 bases from V and 6 bases from J, with 11 bases between. The CDR3 here is CASSQEFRSHGYTF. The CDR3 nucleotides read TGTGCCAGCAGCCAAGAATTCAGGAGTCATGGCTACACCTTC.

This clonotype was seen many times. The V call is TRBV19, the J call TRBJ1-5; D unresolved. Germline V gene sequence: CDR1 LNHDA, CDR2 SQIVND (reference sequence). The V end lost 3 bases, the J end lost 2 bases, and 8 bases lay between the germline ends. The CDR3 consists of 14 residues. In DNA form, the CDR3 reads TGTGCCAGTAGTATGACTGGTGGCAATCAGCCCCAGCATTTT. Translated: CASSMTGGNQPQHF.

At least ten counts were recorded for this clonotype. V is TRBV9 and J is TRBJ2-7, with TRBD1 matching 8 bases. V lost 4 bases to trimming and J lost 2 bases; unmatched junction nucleotides: 8. The germline V gene encodes CDR1 SGDLS and CDR2 YYNGEE. This CDR3 comprises 15 residues. The CDR3 DNA follows: TGTGCCAGCAGCTCGGGGGCAGGGGGCACCTACGAGCAGTACTTC. Translation: CASSSGAGGTYEQYF.

The J gene is TRBJ2-1, the V gene TRBV12-3 or TRBV12-4; 10 bases align to TRBD1. CDR3 length: 16 amino acids. Losses at the gene ends were 5 bases for V and 0 bases for J; bases not matched to a gene: 4. CDR3 bases: TGTGCCAGCAGTCGACAGGGGGCCAGCTCCTACAATGAGCAGTTCTTC. This codes for CASSRQGASSYNEQFF.

The table lists this clonotype with many counts. The genes are TRBV7-9 and TRBJ2-1; D gene unclear. Per the germline V gene, CDR1 is SEHNR and CDR2 is FQNEAQ (reference sequence). Trimming took 2 bases from V and 10 from J, leaving 12 bases between them. The CDR3 covers 13 residues. CDR3 region: CASSLLVAREQFF. DNA of the CDR3: TGTGCCAGCAGCTTACTGGTCGCTCGCGAGCAGTTCTTC.

Turning to this clonotype: A read error may be the cause here, since a much bigger clone is one base away. As the CDR3 is not closed by the conserved phenylalanine or tryptophan, this likely results from a read error. The chain carries TRBV12-3 or TRBV12-4 and TRBJ2-2; perhaps TRBD1 as D (7 bases). This CDR3 comprises 14 residues. V was trimmed by 6 bases and J by 5 bases, leaving 13 bases between them. The CDR3 is CASSPTGRTGELFS. CDR3 DNA: TGTGCCAGCAGCCCGACAGGGAGGACCGGGGAGCTGTTTTCT.

A word on this clonotype: Being one base from a much bigger clone, this may be a read error. The chain joins TRBV7-8 to TRBJ2-5, with no clear D. The CDR3 covers 13 residues. Germline V gives CDR1 SGHVS, CDR2 FQNEAQ. The CDR3 DNA reads TGTGCCGGCAGCCGAAGGCGGTCAGAGACCCAGTACTTC. The encoded protein is CAGSRRRSETQYF.

This clonotype was seen at least ten times. This rearrangement joins TRBV7-2 to TRBJ2-3, with TRBD1 matching 10 bases. Germline loops: CDR1 SGHTA, CDR2 FQGNSA. Germline trimming cut 3 bases from V and 7 bases from J; bases unmatched to any gene: 10. The CDR3 consists of 16 residues. The CDR3 reads CASSFDRGPPRNTQYF. DNA of the CDR3: TGTGCCAGCAGCTTTGACAGGGGGCCTCCCCGTAATACGCAGTATTTT.

This clonotype was counted at least ten times. The chain links TRBV2 to TRBJ2-6, with 7 positions matching TRBD1. The CDR3 loop spans 15 amino acids. Germline V gene data show CDR1 as SNHLY and CDR2 as FYNNEI. The trim removed 5 bases at V and 2 bases at J, leaving 3 bases unmatched. CDR3 nucleotide sequence: TGTGCCAGCAGTACAGGGGTCCCTGGGGCCAACGTCCTGACTTTC. Protein product: CASSTGVPGANVLTF.

The table lists this clonotype with many counts. This chain links TRBV3-1 with TRBJ1-2, with TRBD1 as a possible D gene (6 bases). The V gene's germline CDR1 is LGHDT and CDR2 YNNKEL (reference sequence). V was cut by 7 bases and J by 4 bases, with 16 bases left in between. The CDR3 length is 14 residues. CDR3: CASTSRGEFYGYTF. In DNA form, the CDR3 reads TGTGCCAGCACCTCCAGGGGCGAATTCTATGGCTACACCTTC.

This clonotype was recorded many times. The chain couples TRBV20-1 to TRBJ1-2; tentative D call: TRBD1 (6 bases). Trimming left V 1 base short and J 8 bases short, with 17 bases between. Germline-derived CDR1 and CDR2 are DFQATT and SNEGSKA (reference sequence). CDR3 size: 14 residues. The CDR3 protein is CSARVATGAGGYTF. The CDR3 region has the DNA TGCAGTGCTAGAGTGGCTACGGGGGCCGGAGGCTACACCTTC.

This clonotype has more than one count but fewer than ten. The CDR3 loop is CSARDPVSDYEQYF. The CDR3, as DNA: TGCAGTGCTAGAGATCCGGTTAGCGACTACGAGCAGTACTTC. The chain recombines TRBV20-1 with TRBJ2-7; a weak D match, TRBD2 (5 bases). V dropped 0 bases and J dropped 3 bases, with 12 bases sitting between them. CDR1 is DFQATT and CDR2 is SNEGSKA in the germline V gene (reference sequence). The CDR3 consists of 14 residues.

This clonotype was seen at least ten times. The genes are TRBV27 and TRBJ2-3; 10 bases align to TRBD2. The germline V gene has CDR1 MNHEY and CDR2 SMNVEV (reference sequence). The V segment lost 3 bases and the J segment 5 bases; nucleotides outside the gene matches: 2. CDR3 length equals 14 residues. The CDR3 region has the DNA TGTGCCAGCAGTTTTACTAGCGGGGAAGATACGCAGTATTTT. It encodes CASSFTSGEDTQYF.

This clonotype was picked up many times. The rearrangement uses TRBV25-1 and TRBJ1-1; D remains ambiguous. Trimming took off 3 bases at V and 0 bases at J, with 11 bases between the two ends. The CDR3 is 15 amino acids. The germline V gene encodes CDR1 MGHDK and CDR2 SYGVNS. This CDR3 reads CASSDADPVNTEAFF. The DNA of the CDR3 is TGTGCCAGCAGTGACGCGGACCCAGTGAACACTGAAGCTTTCTTT.

This clonotype came up many times. V and J are TRBV20-1 and TRBJ1-2, with D possibly being TRBD1 (5 bases). The germline CDR1 and CDR2 sequences are DFQATT and SNEGSKA (reference sequence). Between the trimmed V and J ends, which lost 6 bases and 7 bases, there was a span of 12 bases. The CDR3 runs to 11 residues. The CDR3 nucleotides read TGCAGTGCCTATCAGGGATTTGGCTACACCTTC. The encoded protein is CSAYQGFGYTF.

J is TRBJ2-7 and V is TRBV28; 16 bases line up with TRBD2. The CDR3 spans 18 residues. Per the germline V gene, CDR1 is MDHEN and CDR2 is SYDVKM. V lost 4 bases, J lost 5 bases, and 11 bases stayed unmatched. The DNA for the CDR3 is TGTGCCAGCAGTTCGCTAGGGACTAGCGGGAGGGCAACGAACGAGCAGTACTTC. Residues: CASSSLGTSGRATNEQYF.

This clonotype was picked up many times. This chain uses TRBV4-1 with TRBJ1-2; D unclear. The CDR3 has 14 amino acids. V was pared by 4 bases and J by 4 bases, with 13 bases between. Germline loops: CDR1 MGHRA, CDR2 YSYEKL. The CDR3 bases are TGCGCCAGCAGCCTTCACATCGCATCCTATGGCTACACCTTC. Residues: CASSLHIASYGYTF.

In its sample, this clonotype was seen many times. This chain links TRBV6-1 with TRBJ1-2; 9 bases align to TRBD1. Germline assignment: CDR1 MNHNS and CDR2 SASEGT. The ends lost 5 bases at V and 7 bases at J; junction bases unmatched: 11. The CDR3 sequence is 15 residues long. In nucleotides, the CDR3 is TGTGCCAGCAGTTACGCTCCACAGGGGGCGGTTGGCTACACCTTC. It codes for CASSYAPQGAVGYTF.

Points on this clonotype: Given a much more abundant clone one base away, this may be a read error. V gene TRBV2 combines with J gene TRBJ1-2, with 8 bases fitting TRBD1. This CDR3 spans 19 amino acids. V shed 4 bases, J shed 1 base, and the junction held 17 bases outside the gene matches. Germline CDR1 is SNHLY and CDR2 is FYNNEI. The CDR3 bases are TGTGCCAGCAGTGGAAGCCGTGACAGGGGCCAGTTTTATAACTATGGCTACACCTTC. It yields the protein CASSGSRDRGQFYNYGYTF.

At least ten counts were recorded for this clonotype. The chain employs TRBV7-3 and TRBJ2-2; 7 nucleotides match TRBD2. The V gene's germline CDR1 is SGHTA and CDR2 FQGTGA. Trimming at V came to 1 base and at J to 2 bases, leaving 1 base not matched to a gene. This CDR3 comprises 15 residues. The CDR3 region has the DNA TGTGCCAGCAGCTTAAGCGGGGGTAACACCGGGGAGCTGTTTTTT. Its protein is CASSLSGGNTGELFF.

This clonotype was counted at least ten times. The chain uses TRBV20-1 and TRBJ1-4, with 10 bases that match TRBD1. The germline V gene has CDR1 DFQATT and CDR2 SNEGSKA (reference sequence). The CDR3 loop spans 14 amino acids. V lost 5 bases and J lost 10; bases outside the gene matches: 10. The CDR3 reads CSAAKGQGKRKLFF. The CDR3 DNA reads TGCAGTGCTGCAAAGGGACAGGGGAAGAGAAAACTGTTTTTT.

The genes are TRBV29-1 and TRBJ1-4, with unresolved D. Germline assignment: CDR1 SQVTM and CDR2 ANQGSEA. The CDR3 covers 10 residues. V was pared by 7 bases and J by 6 bases, with 6 bases between. CDR3 region: CSARDEKLFF. CDR3 nucleotides: TGCAGCGCGAGAGATGAAAAACTGTTTTTT.